In this sample, the clone carrying this T cell receptor (beta chain) turned up a few times. As yet, its antigen is unknown. Germline loops: CDR1 MNHEY, CDR2 SVGAGI. The V segment lost 5 bases and the J segment 2 bases; nucleotides outside the gene matches: 5. This CDR3 spans 14 amino acids. The data were taken from a study of T-cell memory formation after mild COVID-19. Study at large: There were largely donor-specific TCR clusters. Study-level points and caveats: For contracting clones, CD4+ ones sat mainly in CM and EM, CD8+ in EMRA. Clonal second-wave expansions that peaked on day 37 had unconfirmed SARS-CoV-2 specificity.

Amplification by 5'RACE using constant-segment primers produced TCR alpha and TCR beta cDNA libraries that carried sample barcodes and UMIs. TCRdb re-called the 5' RACE reads with MiXCR, one entry per CDR3 protein. The sample consists of tens of thousands of distinct CDR3 sequences, about 15% of them appearing once. The receptor's source is an adult woman who had mild COVID-19 (a few samples of this study predate the infection). Cell type and time point are not known. The chain employs TRBV6-5 and TRBJ1-1, with TRBD1 identical over 7 bases. The sample was PBMCs or a T cell subset sorted from them (not recorded which). The CDR3 region is CASSPEGANTEAFF. CDR3 in DNA: TGTGCCAGCAGTCCCGAGGGGGCAAACACTGAAGCTTTCTTT.